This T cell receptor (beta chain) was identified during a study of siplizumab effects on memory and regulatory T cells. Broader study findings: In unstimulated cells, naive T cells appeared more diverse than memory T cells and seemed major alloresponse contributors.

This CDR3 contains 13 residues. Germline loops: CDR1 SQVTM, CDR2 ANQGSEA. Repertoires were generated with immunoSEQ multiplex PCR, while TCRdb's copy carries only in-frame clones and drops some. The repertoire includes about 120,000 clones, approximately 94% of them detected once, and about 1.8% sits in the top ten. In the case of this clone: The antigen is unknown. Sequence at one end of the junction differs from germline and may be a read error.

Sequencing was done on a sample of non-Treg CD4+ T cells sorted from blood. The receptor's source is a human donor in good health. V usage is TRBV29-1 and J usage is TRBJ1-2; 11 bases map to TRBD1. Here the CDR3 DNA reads TGCAGCGTGGAAGGACAGGGGGCTAATGGCTACACCTTC. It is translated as CSVEGQGANGYTF. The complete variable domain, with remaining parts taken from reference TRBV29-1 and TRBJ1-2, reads SAVISQKPSRDICQRGTSLTIQCQVDSQVTMMFWYRQQPGQSLTLIATANQGSEATYESGFVIDKFPISRPNLTFSTLTVSNMSPEDSSIYLCSVEGQGANGYTFGSGTRLTVV.